Detailed here is one T cell receptor (beta chain). Its antigen is unknown. Per-nucleotide qualities are absent, and no much larger clonotype sits a single base away. The data derive from a study of T-cell memory formation after mild COVID-19 (dated by TCRdb to the early 2020s). With regard to the full study: TCR sequence clusters from the two donors were largely donor specific. T-cell clones expanding and contracting after mild COVID-19 in a couple of donors were tracked by longitudinal TCRalpha and TCRbeta repertoire sequencing. Two young, previously healthy adult volunteers made up the cohort, one male and one female.

Study-wide findings and limitations: Contracting CD4+ clones were located mainly in the CM and EM memory subsets, whereas CD8+ clones were found to be enriched in EMRA. The study included only a couple of mild cases, and larger cohorts that include severe cases with pre-infection samples were judged to be necessary. Clones contracting from day 15 to 85 had balanced CD4/CD8 phenotypes, while a second wave expanding from day 15 to 37 was biased towards CD4+. The detection of some responding clones in pre-infection memory suggests that pre-existing cross-reactive memory T cells joined the SARS-CoV-2 response. SARS-CoV-2 specificity was not confirmed for the second-wave clones peaking on day 37.

Trimming takes 5 bases off V and 8 bases off J; junction bases not matched to a gene: 7. CDR1 and CDR2 were assigned from the germline V gene as SGHDT and YYEEEE. Counted from cysteine to phenylalanine, this CDR3 has 13 amino acids. Just CDR3 DNA is preserved here, 39 bases in frame from base 1. PBMCs were isolated by Ficoll-Paque density gradient centrifugation. These reads were obtained on an Illumina NovaSeq 6000. cDNA libraries for TCRalpha and TCRbeta were prepared by 5'RACE using constant-segment primers, with sample barcodes and unique molecular identifiers added. Trizol reagent was used to extract RNA from every sample. Amplification of the libraries took two PCR steps, and the second step added a second sample barcode plus Illumina TruSeq adapters. Libraries were sequenced on an Illumina NovaSeq with 2 x 150 bp paired-end reads. Per the source publication's procedure: The reads were demultiplexed and collapsed into UMI-guided consensus sequences using migec v1.2.7. Using mixcr v2.1.11, UMI consensuses were aligned to TRA and TRB V and J templates and then assembled into clonotypes. Clonotypes were classified as expanded or contracted when called significant by both edgeR and NoisET, with noise models trained on biological replicates. For edgeR calls, the thresholds were a false discovery rate-adjusted p below 0.01 and a log2 fold-change of 1. PCA with hierarchical clustering of max-normalized trajectories of the 1000 most abundant clonotypes was used as exploratory dynamics analysis. Separately sequenced CD4+ and CD8+ repertoires were used to assign a CD4 or CD8 phenotype to each responding clone. The public reads were quality trimmed at Q25 with fastp and then assembled into clones with MiXCR by TCRdb, keeping productive beta chains. A single entry per CDR3 protein holds the most common genes and DNA from its merged rows. TCRdb, not the authors, supplied the V and J calls. The table for this sample lists about 390,000 distinct CDR3 sequences; more than 15% of them were counted only once. Roughly 21% of the sample is in the top ten clones.

The sample comprised PBMCs or a T cell subset sorted from them (not recorded which). The receptor was derived from a man aged 18 to 29 who had mild COVID-19 (a few samples of this study predate the infection). The sample titles of this study are shuffled in the database, so cell type and time point are left out; the donor was told from shared clones. The receptor chain draws on TRBV5-6 and TRBJ2-1, with TRBD1 matching 7 junction bases. The CDR3 region reads CASSGTVVHEQFF. The nucleotides read TGTGCCAGCAGTGGGACAGTCGTTCATGAGCAGTTCTTC.